Below, 5 T cell receptor beta chains from the same sample are listed, as sequenced in a study of T cell responses to AZD1222 COVID-19 vaccine. Libraries were prepared by immunoSEQ multiplex PCR; TCRdb keeps only in-frame clonotypes and omits some of them. The profile covers tens of thousands of clones, with around 85% appearing a single time and roughly 3.2% taken by the ten largest. Source: peripheral blood, taken 28 days after the second AZD1222 dose. The receptors were gathered from an adult who received the AZD1222 COVID-19 vaccine.

This clone was picked up one time. DNA of the CDR3: TGCGCCAGCAGCCCAGGACTAGACTCCTACAATGAGCAGTTCTTC. It encodes CASSPGLDSYNEQFF. The gene calls are TRBV5-1 and TRBJ2-1, with 7 nucleotides matching TRBD2. Germline V gene lookup returns CDR1 SGHRS and CDR2 YFSETQ. The CDR3 is 15 amino acids. V gave up 4 bases and J gave up 0 bases; unmatched junction bases: 4.

This clone has a single count. The V gene is TRBV29-1, the J gene TRBJ2-5; TRBD2 matches 15 bases. CDR1 SQVTM and CDR2 ANQGSEA come from the germline V gene. This CDR3 spans 18 amino acids. Losses at the gene ends were 3 bases for V and 2 bases for J; bases not matched to a gene: 10. CDR3 nucleotide sequence: TGCAGCGTTGAGCCTAATGGACTAGCGGGAGGGAGTCAAGAGACCCAGTACTTC. Protein product: CSVEPNGLAGGSQETQYF.

This clone was observed a handful of times. Germline is not matched at one junction end, which may reflect a read error. V usage is TRBV4-2 and J usage is TRBJ1-5, with D perhaps matching TRBD1 (6 bases). Per the germline V gene, CDR1 is LGHNA and CDR2 is YNFKEQ. This CDR3 comprises 15 residues. This CDR3 is CASSQDEGGNRPQHF. The CDR3 DNA sequence: TGTGCCAGCAGCCAAGATGAGGGGGGCAATCGGCCCCAGCATTTT.

Of note for this clone: The same CDR3 is also encoded by other DNA sequences in this sample. The V call is TRBV28, the J call TRBJ1-5, with no clear D. Trimming stripped 3 bases from V and 4 bases from J, with 1 base between. Germline-derived CDR1 and CDR2 are MDHEN and SYDVKM. This CDR3 region has 11 residues. Here the CDR3 DNA reads TGTGCCAGCAGTTTGAATCAGCCCCAGCATTTT. Its translation is CASSLNQPQHF.

The rearrangement joins TRBV4-2 to TRBJ1-2; D is perhaps TRBD1 (5 bases). Germline CDR1 reads LGHNA; CDR2 reads YNFKEQ. This CDR3 contains 15 residues. Deletions cut 1 base from V and 2 bases from J, with 11 bases between. The CDR3, as DNA: TGTGCCAGCAGCCAAGTCACGGGGACGAACTATGGCTACACCTTC. Its translation is CASSQVTGTNYGYTF.